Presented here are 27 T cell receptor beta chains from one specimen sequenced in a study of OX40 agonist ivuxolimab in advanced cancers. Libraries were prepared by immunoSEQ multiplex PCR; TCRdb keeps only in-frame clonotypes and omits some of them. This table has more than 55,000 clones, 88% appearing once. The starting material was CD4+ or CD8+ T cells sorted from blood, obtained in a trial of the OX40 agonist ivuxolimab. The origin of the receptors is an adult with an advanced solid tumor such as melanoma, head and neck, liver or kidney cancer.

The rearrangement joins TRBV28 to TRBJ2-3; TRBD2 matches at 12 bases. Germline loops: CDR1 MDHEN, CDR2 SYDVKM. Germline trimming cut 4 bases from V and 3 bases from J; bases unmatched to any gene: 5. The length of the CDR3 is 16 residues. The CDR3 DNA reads TGTGCCAGCAGTTCACGGACTAGCGGGGTGACAGATACGCAGTATTTT. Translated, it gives CASSSRTSGVTDTQYF. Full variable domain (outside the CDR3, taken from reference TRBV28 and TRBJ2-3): DVKVTQSSRYLVKRTGEKVFLECVQDMDHENMFWYRQDPGLGLRLIYFSYDVKMKEKGDIPEGYSVSREKKERFSLILESASTNQTSMYLCASSSRTSGVTDTQYFGPGTRLTVL.

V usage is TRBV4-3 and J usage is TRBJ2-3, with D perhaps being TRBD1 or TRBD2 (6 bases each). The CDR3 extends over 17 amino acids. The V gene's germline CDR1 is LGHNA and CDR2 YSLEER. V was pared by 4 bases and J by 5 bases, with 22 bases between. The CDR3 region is CASSLGMVGGALDTQYF. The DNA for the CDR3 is TGCGCCAGCAGCCTCGGAATGGTGGGGGGCGCCTTAGATACGCAGTATTTT.

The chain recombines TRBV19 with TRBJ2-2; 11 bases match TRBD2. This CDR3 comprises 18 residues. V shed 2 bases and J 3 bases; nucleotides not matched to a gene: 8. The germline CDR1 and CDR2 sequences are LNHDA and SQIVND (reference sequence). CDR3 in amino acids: CASSITRASGGHTGELFF. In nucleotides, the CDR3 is TGTGCCAGTAGTATAACTAGGGCTAGCGGGGGGCACACCGGGGAGCTGTTTTTT.

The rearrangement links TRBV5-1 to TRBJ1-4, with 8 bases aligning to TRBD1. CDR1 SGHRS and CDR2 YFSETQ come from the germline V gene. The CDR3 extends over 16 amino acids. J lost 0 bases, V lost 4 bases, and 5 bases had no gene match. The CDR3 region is CASSLGQGSTNEKLFF. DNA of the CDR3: TGCGCCAGCAGCCTCGGACAGGGATCAACTAATGAAAAACTGTTTTTT.

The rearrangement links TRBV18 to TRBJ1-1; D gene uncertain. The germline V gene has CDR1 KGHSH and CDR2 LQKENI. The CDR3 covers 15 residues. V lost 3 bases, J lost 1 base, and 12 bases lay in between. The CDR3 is CASSPSGIGNTEAFF. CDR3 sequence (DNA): TGTGCCAGCTCACCCTCAGGAATAGGGAACACTGAAGCTTTCTTT. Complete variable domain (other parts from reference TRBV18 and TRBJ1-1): NAGVMQNPRHLVRRRGQEARLRCSPMKGHSHVYWYRQLPEEGLKFMVYLQKENIIDESGMPKERFSAEFPKEGPSILRIQQVVRGDSAAYFCASSPSGIGNTEAFFGQGTRLTVV.

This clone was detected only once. The DNA for the CDR3 is TGTGCCAGCAGTTCATTAGCGGGAGTAGGGAATGAGCAGTTCTTC. Amino acids: CASSSLAGVGNEQFF. The chain recombines TRBV6-5 with TRBJ2-1; 9 bases fit TRBD2. The germline CDR1 and CDR2 sequences are MNHEY and SVGAGI. The ends lost 4 bases at V and 7 bases at J; junction bases unmatched: 8. The CDR3 sequence is 15 residues long.

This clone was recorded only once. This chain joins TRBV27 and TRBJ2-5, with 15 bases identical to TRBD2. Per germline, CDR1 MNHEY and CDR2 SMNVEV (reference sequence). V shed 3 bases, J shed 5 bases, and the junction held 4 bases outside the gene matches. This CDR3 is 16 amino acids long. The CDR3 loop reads CASSLGTSGRWETQYF. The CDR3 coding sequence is TGTGCCAGCAGTTTGGGGACTAGCGGGAGGTGGGAGACCCAGTACTTC.

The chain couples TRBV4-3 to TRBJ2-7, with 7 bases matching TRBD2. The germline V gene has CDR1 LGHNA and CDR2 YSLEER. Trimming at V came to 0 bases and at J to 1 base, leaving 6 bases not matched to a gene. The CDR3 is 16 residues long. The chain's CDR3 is CASSQDSLAASYEQYF. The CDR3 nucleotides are TGCGCCAGCAGCCAAGATTCGCTAGCGGCTTCCTACGAGCAGTACTTC.

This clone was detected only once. For the CDR3, the DNA is TGCAGCGTTGTTGGCGCGGAAGCTTTCTTT. Residues: CSVVGAEAFF. V gene TRBV29-1 combines with J gene TRBJ1-1; D call uncertain. Germline V gene lookup returns CDR1 SQVTM and CDR2 ANQGSEA. Deletions cut 4 bases from V and 8 bases from J, with 8 bases between. This CDR3 region has 10 residues. The full variable domain, completed using reference TRBV29-1 and TRBJ1-1, is SAVISQKPSRDICQRGTSLTIQCQVDSQVTMMFWYRQQPGQSLTLIATANQGSEATYESGFVIDKFPISRPNLTFSTLTVSNMSPEDSSIYLCSVVGAEAFFGQGTRLTVV.

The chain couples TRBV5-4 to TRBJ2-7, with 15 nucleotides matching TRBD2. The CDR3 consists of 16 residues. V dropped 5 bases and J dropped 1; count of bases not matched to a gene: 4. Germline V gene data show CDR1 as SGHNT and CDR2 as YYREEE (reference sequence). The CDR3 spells CASSSGLAGGSYEQYF. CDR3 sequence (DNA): TGTGCCAGCAGTTCAGGACTAGCGGGGGGGTCCTACGAGCAGTACTTC.

The CDR3 DNA follows: TGTGCCAGCAGCCCCCCACTAGGAGACGACTATGGCTACACCTTC. Protein product: CASSPPLGDDYGYTF. The V gene is TRBV5-4, the J gene TRBJ1-2; D is uncertain. V lost 4 bases and J lost 3, with 16 bases in between. The CDR3 spans 15 residues. CDR1 and CDR2 (germline): SGHNT, YYREEE (reference sequence).

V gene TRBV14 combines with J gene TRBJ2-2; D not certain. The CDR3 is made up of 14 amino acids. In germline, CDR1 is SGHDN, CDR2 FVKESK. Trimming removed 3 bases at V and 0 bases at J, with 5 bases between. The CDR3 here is CASSHRTNTGELFF. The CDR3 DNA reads TGTGCCAGCAGCCACCGAACGAACACCGGGGAGCTGTTTTTT.

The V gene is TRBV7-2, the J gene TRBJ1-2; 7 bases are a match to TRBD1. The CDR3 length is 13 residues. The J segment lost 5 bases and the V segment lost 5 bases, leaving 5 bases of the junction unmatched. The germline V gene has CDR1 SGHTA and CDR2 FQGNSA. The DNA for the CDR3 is TGTGCCAGCAGCGAGGGACAGAGTTATGGCTACACCTTC. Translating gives CASSEGQSYGYTF.

CDR3 protein: CASTGRTYSYNSPLHF. CDR3 nucleotide sequence: TGTGCCAGCACTGGACGGACTTACTCCTATAATTCACCCCTCCACTTT. The chain combines TRBV28 with TRBJ1-6, with D unclear. The germline V gene has CDR1 MDHEN and CDR2 SYDVKM. This CDR3 region has 16 residues. V was trimmed by 7 bases and J by 0 bases, leaving 13 bases between them.

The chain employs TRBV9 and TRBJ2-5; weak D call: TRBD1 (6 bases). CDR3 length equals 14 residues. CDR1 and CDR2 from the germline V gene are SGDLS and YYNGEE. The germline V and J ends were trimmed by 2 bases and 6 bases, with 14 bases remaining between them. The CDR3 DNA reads TGTGCCAGCAGCGTCGCGACAGGCTCGCAGACCCAGTACTTC. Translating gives CASSVATGSQTQYF.

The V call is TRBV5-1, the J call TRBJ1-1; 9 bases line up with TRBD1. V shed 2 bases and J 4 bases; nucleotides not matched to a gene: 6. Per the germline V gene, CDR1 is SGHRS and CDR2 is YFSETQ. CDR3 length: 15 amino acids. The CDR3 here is CASSFGQGRGTEAFF. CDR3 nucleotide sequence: TGCGCCAGCAGCTTTGGACAGGGGCGGGGCACTGAAGCTTTCTTT.

The CDR3 sequence: CASSEQGTGESGELFF. The DNA of the CDR3 is TGTGCCAGCAGTGAACAAGGGACAGGGGAGTCCGGGGAGCTGTTTTTT. The V and J genes are TRBV2 and TRBJ2-2, with 10 positions matching TRBD1. V trimming: 2 bases; J trimming: 6 bases; junction bases outside the gene matches: 6. This CDR3 is built from 16 residues. Looked up from germline, CDR1 is SNHLY and CDR2 is FYNNEI.

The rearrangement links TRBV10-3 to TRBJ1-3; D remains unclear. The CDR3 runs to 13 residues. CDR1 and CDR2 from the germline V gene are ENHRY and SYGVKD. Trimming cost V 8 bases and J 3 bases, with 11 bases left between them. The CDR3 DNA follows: TGTGCCATCCAGGCGCACTTTGGAAACACCATATATTTT. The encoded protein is CAIQAHFGNTIYF.

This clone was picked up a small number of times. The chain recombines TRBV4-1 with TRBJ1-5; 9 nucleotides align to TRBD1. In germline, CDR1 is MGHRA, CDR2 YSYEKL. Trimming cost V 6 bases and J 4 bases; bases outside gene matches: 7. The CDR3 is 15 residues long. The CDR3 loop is CASSPTGTGNQPQHF. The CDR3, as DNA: TGCGCCAGCAGTCCCACCGGGACAGGGAATCAGCCCCAGCATTTT.

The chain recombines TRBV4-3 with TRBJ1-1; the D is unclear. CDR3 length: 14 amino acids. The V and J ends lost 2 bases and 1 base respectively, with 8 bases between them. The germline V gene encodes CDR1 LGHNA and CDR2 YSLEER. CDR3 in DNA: TGCGCCAGCAGCCAAACTTACACGAACACTGAAGCTTTCTTT. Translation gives CASSQTYTNTEAFF.

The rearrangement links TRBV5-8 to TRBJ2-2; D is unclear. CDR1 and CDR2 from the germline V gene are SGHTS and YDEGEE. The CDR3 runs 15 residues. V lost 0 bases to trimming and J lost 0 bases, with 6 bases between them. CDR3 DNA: TGTGCCAGCAGCTTGGGCGGAACGAACACCGGGGAGCTGTTTTTT. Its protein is CASSLGGTNTGELFF.

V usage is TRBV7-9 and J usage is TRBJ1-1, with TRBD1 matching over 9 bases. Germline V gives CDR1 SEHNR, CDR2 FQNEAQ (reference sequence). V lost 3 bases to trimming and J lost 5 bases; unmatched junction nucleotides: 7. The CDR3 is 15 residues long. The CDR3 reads CASSFSTGGKTEAFF. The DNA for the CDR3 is TGTGCCAGCAGCTTCTCGACAGGGGGAAAGACTGAAGCTTTCTTT.

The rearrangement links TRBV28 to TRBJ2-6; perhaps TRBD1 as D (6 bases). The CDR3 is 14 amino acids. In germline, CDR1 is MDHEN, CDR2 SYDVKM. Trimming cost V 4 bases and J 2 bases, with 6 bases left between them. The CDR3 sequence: CASSSGAGANVLTF. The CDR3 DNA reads TGTGCCAGCAGTTCAGGGGCTGGGGCCAACGTCCTGACTTTC.

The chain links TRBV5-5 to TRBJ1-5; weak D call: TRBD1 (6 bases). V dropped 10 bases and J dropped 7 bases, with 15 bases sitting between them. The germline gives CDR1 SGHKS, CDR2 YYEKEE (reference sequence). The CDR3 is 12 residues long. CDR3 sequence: CASGQGGQPQHF. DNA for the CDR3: TGTGCCTCAGGGCAAGGGGGGCAGCCCCAGCATTTT.

The CDR3 DNA follows: TGTGCCAGTAGTCCCCGGACAGGGGGAGGTATCACTGAAGCTTTCTTT. This encodes CASSPRTGGGITEAFF. The chain couples TRBV19 to TRBJ1-1; 10 bases are shared with TRBD1. Germline-derived CDR1 and CDR2 are LNHDA and SQIVND (reference sequence). The junction had 10 bases not matched to a gene; V was cut back by 5 bases and J by 4 bases. The CDR3 loop spans 16 amino acids.

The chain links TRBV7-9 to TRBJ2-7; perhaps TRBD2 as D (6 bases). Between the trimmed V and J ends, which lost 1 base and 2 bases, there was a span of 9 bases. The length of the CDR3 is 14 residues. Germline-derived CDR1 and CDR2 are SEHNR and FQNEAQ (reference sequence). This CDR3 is CASSLVGTPYEQYF. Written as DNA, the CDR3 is TGTGCCAGCAGCTTAGTCGGGACTCCCTACGAGCAGTACTTC.

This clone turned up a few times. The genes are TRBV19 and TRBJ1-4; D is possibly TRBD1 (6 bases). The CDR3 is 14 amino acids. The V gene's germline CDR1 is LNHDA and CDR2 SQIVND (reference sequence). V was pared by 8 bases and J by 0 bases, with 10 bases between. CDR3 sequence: CASDTGTTNEKLFF. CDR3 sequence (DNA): TGTGCCAGTGACACAGGGACAACTAATGAAAAACTGTTTTTT.